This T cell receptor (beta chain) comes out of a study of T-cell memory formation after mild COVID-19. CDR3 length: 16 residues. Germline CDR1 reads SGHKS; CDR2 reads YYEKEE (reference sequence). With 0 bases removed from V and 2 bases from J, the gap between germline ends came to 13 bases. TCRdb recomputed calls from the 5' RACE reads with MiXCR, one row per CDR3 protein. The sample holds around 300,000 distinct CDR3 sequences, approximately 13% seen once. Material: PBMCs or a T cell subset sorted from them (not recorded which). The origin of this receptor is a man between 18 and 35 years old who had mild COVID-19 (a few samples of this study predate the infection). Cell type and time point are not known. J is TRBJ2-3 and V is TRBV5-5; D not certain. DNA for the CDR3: TGTGCCAGCAGCTTGGTGGAAAACGGATACACAGATACGCAGTATTTT. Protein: CASSLVENGYTDTQYF.